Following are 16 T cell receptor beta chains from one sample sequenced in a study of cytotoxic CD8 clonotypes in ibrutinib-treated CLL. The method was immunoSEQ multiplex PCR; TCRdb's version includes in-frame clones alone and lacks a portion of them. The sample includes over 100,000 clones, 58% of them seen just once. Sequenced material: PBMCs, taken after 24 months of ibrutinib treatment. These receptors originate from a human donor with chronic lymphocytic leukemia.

CDR3 residues: CASSQDSAGGGNTIYF. CDR3 in DNA: TGTGCCAGCAGCCAAGATTCGGCAGGGGGCGGAAACACCATATATTTT. The chain has TRBV4-2 and TRBJ1-3; 8 nucleotides match TRBD1. The germline CDR1 and CDR2 sequences are LGHNA and YNFKEQ. The CDR3 is made up of 16 amino acids. With V trimmed by 0 bases and J by 4 bases, 5 bases remained unmatched.

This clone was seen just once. CDR3 amino acids: CASGTVSSYEQYF. CDR3 DNA sequence: TGTGCCAGCGGCACGGTGAGCTCCTACGAGCAGTACTTC. This sequence joins TRBV9 and TRBJ2-7; D is undetermined. There are 13 residues in the CDR3. Germline V lookup: CDR1 SGDLS, CDR2 YYNGEE. The V and J ends lost 7 bases and 0 bases respectively, with 11 bases between them.

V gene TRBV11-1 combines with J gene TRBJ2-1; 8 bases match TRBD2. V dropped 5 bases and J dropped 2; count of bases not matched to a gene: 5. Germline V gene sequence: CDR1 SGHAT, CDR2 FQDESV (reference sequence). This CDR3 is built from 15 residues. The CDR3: CASSPRRGAYNEQFF. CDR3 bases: TGTGCCAGCAGCCCGAGGCGGGGGGCCTACAATGAGCAGTTCTTC.

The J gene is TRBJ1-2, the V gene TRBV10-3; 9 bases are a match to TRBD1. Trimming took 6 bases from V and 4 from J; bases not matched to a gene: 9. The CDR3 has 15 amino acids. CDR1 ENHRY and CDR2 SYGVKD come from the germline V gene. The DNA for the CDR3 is TGTGCCATCAGGCCCGGACAGGGGAGTAGCTATGGCTACACCTTC. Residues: CAIRPGQGSSYGYTF.

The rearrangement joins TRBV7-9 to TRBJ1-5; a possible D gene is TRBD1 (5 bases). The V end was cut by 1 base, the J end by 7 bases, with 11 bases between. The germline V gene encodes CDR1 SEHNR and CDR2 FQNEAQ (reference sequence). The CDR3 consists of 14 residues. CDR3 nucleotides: TGTGCCAGCAGCTTAGGTCAGGGAGACCAGCCCCAGCATTTT. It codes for CASSLGQGDQPQHF.

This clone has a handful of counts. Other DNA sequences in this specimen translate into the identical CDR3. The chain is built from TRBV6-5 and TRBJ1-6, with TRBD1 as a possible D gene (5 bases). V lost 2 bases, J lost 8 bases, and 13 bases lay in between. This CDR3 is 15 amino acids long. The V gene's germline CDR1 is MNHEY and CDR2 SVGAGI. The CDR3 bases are TGTGCCAGCAGTTACACCCGAGGAGGGGATTCACCCCTCCACTTT. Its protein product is CASSYTRGGDSPLHF.

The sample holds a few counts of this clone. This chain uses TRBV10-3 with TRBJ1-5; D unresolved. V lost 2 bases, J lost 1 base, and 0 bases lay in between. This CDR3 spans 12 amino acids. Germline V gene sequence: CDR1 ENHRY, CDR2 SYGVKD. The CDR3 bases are TGTGCCATCAGTGAGAGCAATCAGCCCCAGCATTTT. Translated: CAISESNQPQHF.

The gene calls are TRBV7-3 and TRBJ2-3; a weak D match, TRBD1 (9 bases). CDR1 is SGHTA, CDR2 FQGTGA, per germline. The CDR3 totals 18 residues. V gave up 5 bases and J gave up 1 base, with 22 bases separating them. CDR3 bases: TGTGCCAGCAGCCGACTCGGGAGGGGACAGGGACGCACAGATACGCAGTATTTT. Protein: CASSRLGRGQGRTDTQYF. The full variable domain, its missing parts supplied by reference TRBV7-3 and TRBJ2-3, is GAGVSQTPSNKVTEKGKYVELRCDPISGHTALYWYRQSLGQGPEFLIYFQGTGAADDSGLPNDRFFAVRPEGSVSTLKIQRTERGDSAVYLCASSRLGRGQGRTDTQYFGPGTRLTVL.

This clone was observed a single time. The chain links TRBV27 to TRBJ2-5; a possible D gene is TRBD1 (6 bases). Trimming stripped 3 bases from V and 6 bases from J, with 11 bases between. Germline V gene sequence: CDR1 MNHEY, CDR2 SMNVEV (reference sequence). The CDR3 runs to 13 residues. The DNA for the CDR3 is TGTGCCAGCAGTTTTAACAGGGAGAAGACCCAGTACTTC. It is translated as CASSFNREKTQYF.

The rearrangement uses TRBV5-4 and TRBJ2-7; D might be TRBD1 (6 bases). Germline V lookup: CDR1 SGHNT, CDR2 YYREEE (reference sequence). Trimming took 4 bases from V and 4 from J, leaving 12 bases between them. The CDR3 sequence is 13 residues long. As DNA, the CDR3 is TGTGCCAGCAGCGTAGGACAGAAATACGAGCAGTACTTC. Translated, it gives CASSVGQKYEQYF.

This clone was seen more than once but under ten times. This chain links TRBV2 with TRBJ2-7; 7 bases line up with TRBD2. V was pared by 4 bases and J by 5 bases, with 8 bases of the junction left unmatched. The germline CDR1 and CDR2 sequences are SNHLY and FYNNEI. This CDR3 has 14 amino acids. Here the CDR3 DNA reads TGTGCCAGCAGTGTTATGGGGGGGACCCACGAGCAGTACTTC. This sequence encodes CASSVMGGTHEQYF.

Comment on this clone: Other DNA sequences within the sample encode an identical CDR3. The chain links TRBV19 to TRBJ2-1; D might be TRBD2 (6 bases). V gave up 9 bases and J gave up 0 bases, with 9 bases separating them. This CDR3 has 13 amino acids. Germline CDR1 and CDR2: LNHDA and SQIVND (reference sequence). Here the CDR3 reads CASRGSSYNEQFF. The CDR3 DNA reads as TGTGCCAGCCGGGGGAGCTCCTACAATGAGCAGTTCTTC. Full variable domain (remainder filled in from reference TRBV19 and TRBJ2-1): DGGITQSPKYLFRKEGQNVTLSCEQNLNHDAMYWYRQDPGQGLRLIYYSQIVNDFQKGDIAEGYSVSREKKESFPLTVTSAQKNPTAFYLCASRGSSYNEQFFGPGTRLTVL.

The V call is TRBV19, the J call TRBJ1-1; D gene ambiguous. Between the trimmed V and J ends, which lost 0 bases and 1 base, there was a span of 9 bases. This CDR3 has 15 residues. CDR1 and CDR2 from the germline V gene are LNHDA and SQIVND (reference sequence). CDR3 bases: TGTGCCAGTAGTATAGACTGGACGGCGAACACTGAAGCTTTCTTT. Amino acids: CASSIDWTANTEAFF.

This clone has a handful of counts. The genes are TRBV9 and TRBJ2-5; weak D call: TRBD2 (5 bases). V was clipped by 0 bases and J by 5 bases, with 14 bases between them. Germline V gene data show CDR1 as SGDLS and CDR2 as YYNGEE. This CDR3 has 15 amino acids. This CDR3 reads CASSVAGSFLETQYF. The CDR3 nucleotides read TGTGCCAGCAGCGTAGCGGGAAGTTTTCTGGAGACCCAGTACTTC.

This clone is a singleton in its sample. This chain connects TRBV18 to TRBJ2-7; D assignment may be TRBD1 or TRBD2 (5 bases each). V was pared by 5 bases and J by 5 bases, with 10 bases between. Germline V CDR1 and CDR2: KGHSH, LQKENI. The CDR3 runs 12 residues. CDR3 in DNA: TGTGCCAGCTCATCTAGAGGGGACGAGCAGTACTTC. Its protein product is CASSSRGDEQYF.

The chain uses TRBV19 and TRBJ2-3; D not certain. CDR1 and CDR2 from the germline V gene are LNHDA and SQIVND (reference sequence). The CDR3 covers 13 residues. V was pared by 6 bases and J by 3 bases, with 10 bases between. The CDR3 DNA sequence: TGTGCCAGTAGCTATACTAATACAGATACGCAGTATTTT. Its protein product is CASSYTNTDTQYF.